The 3 T cell receptor beta chains below come from one sample, sequenced in a study of CD8 T cells in ankylosing spondylitis. Each CDR3 protein is one row after TCRdb ran MiXCR on the 5' RACE reads. The sample has some 33,000 distinct CDR3 sequences, approximately 15% seen once. Sequencing was performed on blood. The receptors originated from a male donor with ankylosing spondylitis or in good health (not recorded which).

The chain employs TRBV29-1 and TRBJ1-4; D possibly corresponds to TRBD1 (6 bases). The CDR3 sequence is 11 residues long. Germline assignment: CDR1 SQVTM and CDR2 ANQGSEA. V was shortened by 7 bases and J by 5 bases, with 8 bases between the two germline ends. CDR3 sequence reads: CSGTVNEKLFF. CDR3 DNA sequence: TGCAGCGGGACAGTGAATGAAAAACTGTTTTTT.

This clonotype was detected many times. The chain uses TRBV7-2 and TRBJ1-1; D gene uncertain. Germline-derived CDR1 and CDR2 are SGHTA and FQGNSA. The ends were cut back, 4 bases at V and 2 bases at J, with 8 bases in the middle. This CDR3 has 13 residues. The CDR3 region is CASSSTRNTEAFF. In DNA form, the CDR3 reads TGTGCCAGCAGCTCCACGCGTAACACTGAAGCTTTCTTT. The full variable domain, in which reference TRBV7-2 and TRBJ1-1 provide the parts outside the CDR3, is GAGVSQSPSNKVTEKGKDVELRCDPISGHTALYWYRQSLGQGLEFLIYFQGNSAPDKSGLPSDRFSAERTGGSVSTLTIQRTQQEDSAVYLCASSSTRNTEAFFGQGTRLTVV.

This clonotype occurred a few times. The chain employs TRBV10-3 and TRBJ2-3; no firm D call. The V gene's germline CDR1 is ENHRY and CDR2 SYGVKD. The CDR3 covers 12 residues. Trimming removed 0 bases at V and 5 bases at J, with 3 bases between. CDR3 sequence: CAISESVDTQYF. DNA for the CDR3: TGTGCCATCAGTGAGTCGGTAGATACGCAGTATTTT.